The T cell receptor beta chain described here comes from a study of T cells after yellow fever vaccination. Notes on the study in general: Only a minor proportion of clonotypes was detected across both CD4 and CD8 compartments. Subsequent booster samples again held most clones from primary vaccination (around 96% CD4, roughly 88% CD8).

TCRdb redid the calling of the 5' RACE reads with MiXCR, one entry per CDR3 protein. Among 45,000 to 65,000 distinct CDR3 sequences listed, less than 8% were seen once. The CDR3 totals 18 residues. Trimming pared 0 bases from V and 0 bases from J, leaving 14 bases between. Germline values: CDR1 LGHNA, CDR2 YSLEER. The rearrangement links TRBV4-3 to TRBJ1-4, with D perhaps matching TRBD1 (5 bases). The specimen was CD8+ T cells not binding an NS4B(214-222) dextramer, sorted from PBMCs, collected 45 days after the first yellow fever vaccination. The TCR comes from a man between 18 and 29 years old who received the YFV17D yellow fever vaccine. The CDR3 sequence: CASSQDPDKLATNEKLFF. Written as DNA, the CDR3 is TGCGCCAGCAGCCAAGATCCGGACAAGCTTGCAACTAATGAAAAACTGTTTTTT.